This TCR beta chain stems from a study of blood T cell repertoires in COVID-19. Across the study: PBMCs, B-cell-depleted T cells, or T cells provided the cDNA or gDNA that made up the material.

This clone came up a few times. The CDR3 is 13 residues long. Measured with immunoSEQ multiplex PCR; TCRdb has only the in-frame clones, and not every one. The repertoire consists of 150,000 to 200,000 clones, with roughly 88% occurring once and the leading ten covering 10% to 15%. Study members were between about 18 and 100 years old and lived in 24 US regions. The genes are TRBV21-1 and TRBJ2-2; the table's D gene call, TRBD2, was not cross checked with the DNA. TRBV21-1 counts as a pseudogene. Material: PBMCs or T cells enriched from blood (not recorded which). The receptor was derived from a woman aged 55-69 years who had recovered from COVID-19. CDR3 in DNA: TGTGCCAGCAGCAAAAGAGTCACCGGGGAGCTGTTTTTT. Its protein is CASSKRVTGELFF.